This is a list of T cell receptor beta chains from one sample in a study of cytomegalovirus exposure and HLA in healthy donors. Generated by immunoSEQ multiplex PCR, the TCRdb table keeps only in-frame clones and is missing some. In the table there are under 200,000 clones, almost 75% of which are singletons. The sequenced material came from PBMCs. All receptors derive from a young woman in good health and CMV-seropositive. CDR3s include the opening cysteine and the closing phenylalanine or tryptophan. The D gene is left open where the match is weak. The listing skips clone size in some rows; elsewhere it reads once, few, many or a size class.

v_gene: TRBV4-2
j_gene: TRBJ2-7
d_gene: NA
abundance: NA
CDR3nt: TGTGCCAGCAGCCAGTCCCCCGACCCAAGACTCTCTACGAGGGAGCAGTACTTC
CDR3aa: CASSQSPDPRLSTREQYF

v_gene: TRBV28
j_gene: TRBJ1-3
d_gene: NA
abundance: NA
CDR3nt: TGTGCCAGCAGTCTCCCCCGCAGCTCTGGAAACACCATATATTTT
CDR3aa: CASSLPRSSGNTIYF

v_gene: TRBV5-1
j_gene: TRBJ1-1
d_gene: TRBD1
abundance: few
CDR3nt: TGCGCCAGCAGGTGGGACAGGGAGAACACTGAAGCTTTCTTT
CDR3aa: CASRWDRENTEAFF

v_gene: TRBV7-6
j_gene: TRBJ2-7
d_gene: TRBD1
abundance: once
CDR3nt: TGTGCCAGCAGCCCTAGTGGGGGGGGGACAGGGAGGCACGAGCAGTACTTC
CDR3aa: CASSPSGGGTGRHEQYF

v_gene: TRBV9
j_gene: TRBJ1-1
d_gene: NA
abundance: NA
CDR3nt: TGTGCCAGCAGCCCCAGTGTGACTGAAGCTTTCTTT
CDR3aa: CASSPSVTEAFF

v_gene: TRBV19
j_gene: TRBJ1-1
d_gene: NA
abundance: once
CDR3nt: TGTGCCGGTACCGTTGGCGGTGTGAACACTGAAGCTTTCTTT
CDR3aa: CAGTVGGVNTEAFF

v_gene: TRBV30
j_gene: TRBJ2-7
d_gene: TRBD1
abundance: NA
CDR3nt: TGTGCCTGGAGGCGGGACAGGGGCCACGAGCAGTACTTC
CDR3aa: CAWRRDRGHEQYF

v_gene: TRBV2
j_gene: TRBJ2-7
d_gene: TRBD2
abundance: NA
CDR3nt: TGTGCCAGCAGTGGGGCCGAGCGGGGTTCCTACGAGCAGTACTTC
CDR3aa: CASSGAERGSYEQYF

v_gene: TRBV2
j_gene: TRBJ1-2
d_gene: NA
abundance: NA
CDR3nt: TGTGCCAGCAGTGAAATTGAGGGATTTAACTATGGCTACACCTTC
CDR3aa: CASSEIEGFNYGYTF

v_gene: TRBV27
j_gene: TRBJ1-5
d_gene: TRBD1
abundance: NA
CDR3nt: TGTGCCAGCAGTCCACCGGGACAGGGGAATCAGCCCCAGCATTTT
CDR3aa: CASSPPGQGNQPQHF

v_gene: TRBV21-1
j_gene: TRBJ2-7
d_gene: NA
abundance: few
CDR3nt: TGTGCCAGCAGCGAAAGCTTTCGGGATTACGAGCAGTACTTC
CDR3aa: CASSESFRDYEQYF

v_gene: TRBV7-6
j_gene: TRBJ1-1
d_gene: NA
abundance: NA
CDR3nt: TGTGCCAGCAGCTTATTAATGAACACTGAAGCTTTCTTT
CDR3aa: CASSLLMNTEAFF

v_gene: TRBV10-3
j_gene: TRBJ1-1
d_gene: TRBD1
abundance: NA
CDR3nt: TGTGCCATCAGTGGACGAGGGACAGCGTACATGAACACTGAAGCTTTCTTT
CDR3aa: CAISGRGTAYMNTEAFF

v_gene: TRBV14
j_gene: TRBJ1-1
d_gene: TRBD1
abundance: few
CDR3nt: TGTGCCAGCAGCGTGACGGTTCGGACAGGGGTAAAAACTGAAGCTTTCTTT
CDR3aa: CASSVTVRTGVKTEAFF

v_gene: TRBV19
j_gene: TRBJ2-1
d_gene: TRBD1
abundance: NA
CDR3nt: TGTGCCAGTAGTGTCGACAGGGGCACCTACAATGAGCAGTTCTTC
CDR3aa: CASSVDRGTYNEQFF

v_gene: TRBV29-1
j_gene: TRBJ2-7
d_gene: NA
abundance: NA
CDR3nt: TGCAGCGTTGCTGGCAGGTACTCCTACGAGCAGTACTTC
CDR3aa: CSVAGRYSYEQYF

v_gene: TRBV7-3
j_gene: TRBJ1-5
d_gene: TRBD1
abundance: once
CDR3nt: TGTGCCAGCAGCTTAACGCGGACAGGGGGCAATCAGCCCCAGCATTTT
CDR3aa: CASSLTRTGGNQPQHF

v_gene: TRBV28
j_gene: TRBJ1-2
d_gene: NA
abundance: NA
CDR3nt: TGTGCCAGCAGTCCCGGACAGTCCAATGGCTACACCTTC
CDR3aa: CASSPGQSNGYTF

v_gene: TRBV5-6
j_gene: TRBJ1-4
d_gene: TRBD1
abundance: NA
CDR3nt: TGTGCCAGCAGCAGGACAGGGAAGATCAATGAAAAACTGTTTTTT
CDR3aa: CASSRTGKINEKLFF

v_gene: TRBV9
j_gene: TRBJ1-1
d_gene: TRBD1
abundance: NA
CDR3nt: TGTGCCAGCAGCTCCAGGGGGCGGGACACTGAAGCTTTCTTT
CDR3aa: CASSSRGRDTEAFF

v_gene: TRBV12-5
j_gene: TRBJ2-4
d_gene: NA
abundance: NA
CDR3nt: TGTGCTAGTTCGGAGGTGGACATTCAGTACTTC
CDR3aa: CASSEVDIQYF

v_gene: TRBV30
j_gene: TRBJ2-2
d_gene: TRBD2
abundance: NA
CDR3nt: TGTGCCTGGAGGACTGTTCTAGCGGGGGGGACCGGGGAGCTGTTTTTT
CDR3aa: CAWRTVLAGGTGELFF

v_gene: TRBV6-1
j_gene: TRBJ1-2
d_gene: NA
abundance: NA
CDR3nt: TGTGCCAGCACTCGGGGGGGAGGGGACAACTATGGCTACACCTTC
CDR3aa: CASTRGGGDNYGYTF

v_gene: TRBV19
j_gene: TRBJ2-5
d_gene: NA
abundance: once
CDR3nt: TGTGCCAGTAGTTCCCCCCGGGACACTGAAGAGACCCAGTACTTC
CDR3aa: CASSSPRDTEETQYF

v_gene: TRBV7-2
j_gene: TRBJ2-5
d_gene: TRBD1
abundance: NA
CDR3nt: TGTGCCAGCAGCCACAGGGACAGGGCGGAGGAGACCCAGTACTTC
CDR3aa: CASSHRDRAEETQYF

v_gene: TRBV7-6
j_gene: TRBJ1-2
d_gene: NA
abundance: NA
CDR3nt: TGTGCCAGCAGCTTAGGGGGAGAGGGCTATGGCTACACCTTC
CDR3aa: CASSLGGEGYGYTF

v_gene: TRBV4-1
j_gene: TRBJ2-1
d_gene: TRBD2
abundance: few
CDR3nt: TGCGCCAGCAGCCAGTTCGGGACTAGCGGCCACAATGAGCAGTTCTTC
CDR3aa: CASSQFGTSGHNEQFF

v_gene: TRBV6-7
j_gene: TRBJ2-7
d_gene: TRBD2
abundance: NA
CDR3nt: TGTGCCAGCAGCCCCGGACTAGCGGGGTATTGTAGCTCCTACGAGCAGTACTTC
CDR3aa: CASSPGLAGYCSSYEQYF

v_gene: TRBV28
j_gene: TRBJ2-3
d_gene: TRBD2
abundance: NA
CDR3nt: TGTGCCAGCAGTCGGCCGGGACTAGCGGGGGCGACCTTCACAGATACGCAGTATTTT
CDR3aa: CASSRPGLAGATFTDTQYF

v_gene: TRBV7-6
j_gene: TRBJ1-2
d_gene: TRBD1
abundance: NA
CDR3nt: TGTGCCAGCAGCTTAGGGGCGACAGGGAATGGCTACACCTTC
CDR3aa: CASSLGATGNGYTF

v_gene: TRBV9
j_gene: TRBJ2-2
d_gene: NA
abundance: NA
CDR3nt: TGTGCCAGCAGCGTAGCTTCGGGGGCCGGGGAGCTGTTTTTT
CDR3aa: CASSVASGAGELFF

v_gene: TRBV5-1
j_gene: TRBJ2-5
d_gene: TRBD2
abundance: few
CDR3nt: TGCGCCAGCAGCTTGGGAGGTAGCGGGGGCCGGGAGACCCAGTACTTC
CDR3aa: CASSLGGSGGRETQYF

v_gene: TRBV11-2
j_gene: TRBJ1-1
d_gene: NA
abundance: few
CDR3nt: TGTGCCAGCAGCTTTTCGGACACTGAAGCTTTCTTT
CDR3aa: CASSFSDTEAFF

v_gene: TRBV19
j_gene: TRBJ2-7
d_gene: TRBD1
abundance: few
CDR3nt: TGTGCCAGTAGGAAGGACAGGGATGCCGAGCAGTACTTC
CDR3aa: CASRKDRDAEQYF

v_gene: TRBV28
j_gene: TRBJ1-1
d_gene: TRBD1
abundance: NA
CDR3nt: TGTGCCAGCAGCCGGGCAGGGGGCATGACTGAAGCTTTCTTT
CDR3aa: CASSRAGGMTEAFF

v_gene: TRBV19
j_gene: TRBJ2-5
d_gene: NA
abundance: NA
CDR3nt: TGTGCCAGTAGTATGGATCCAGGGGAAAAGACCCAGTACTTC
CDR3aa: CASSMDPGEKTQYF

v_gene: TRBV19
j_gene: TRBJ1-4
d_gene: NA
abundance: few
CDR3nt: TGTGCCAGTAGAGAGACAAATCGTAATGAAAAACTGTTTTTT
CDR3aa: CASRETNRNEKLFF

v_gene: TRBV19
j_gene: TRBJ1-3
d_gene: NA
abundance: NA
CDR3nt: TGTGCCAGTAGTATCCCCCAGGGGCGATTCTCTGGAAACACCATATATTTT
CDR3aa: CASSIPQGRFSGNTIYF

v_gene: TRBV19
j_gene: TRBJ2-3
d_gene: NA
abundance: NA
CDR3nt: TGTGCCAGTACCCCGGACACGAGCACAGATACGCAGTATTTT
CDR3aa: CASTPDTSTDTQYF

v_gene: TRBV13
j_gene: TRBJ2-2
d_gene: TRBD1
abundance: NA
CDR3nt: TGTGCCGCCGGACAGGGACTGAACACCGGGGAGCTGTTTTTT
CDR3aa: CAAGQGLNTGELFF

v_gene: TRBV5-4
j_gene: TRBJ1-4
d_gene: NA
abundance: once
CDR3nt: TGTGCCAGCAGCTTGGGGGTCAGGATAAATGAAAAACTGTTTTTT
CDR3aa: CASSLGVRINEKLFF

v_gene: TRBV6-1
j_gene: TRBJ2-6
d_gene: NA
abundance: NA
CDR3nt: TGTGCCAGCAGTGTAGGGGATCTCGGGGCCAACGTCCTGACTTTC
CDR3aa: CASSVGDLGANVLTF